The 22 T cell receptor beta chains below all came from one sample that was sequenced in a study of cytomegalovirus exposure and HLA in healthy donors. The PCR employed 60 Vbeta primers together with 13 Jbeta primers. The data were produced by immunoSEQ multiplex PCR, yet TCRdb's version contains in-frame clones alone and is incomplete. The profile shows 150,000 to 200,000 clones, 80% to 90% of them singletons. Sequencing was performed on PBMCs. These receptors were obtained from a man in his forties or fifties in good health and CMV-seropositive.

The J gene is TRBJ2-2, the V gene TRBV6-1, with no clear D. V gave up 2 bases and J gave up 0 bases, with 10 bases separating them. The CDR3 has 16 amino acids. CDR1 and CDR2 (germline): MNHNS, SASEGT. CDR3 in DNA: TGTGCCAGCAGTGAACTAGGTACCACGAACACCGGGGAGCTGTTTTTT. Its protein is CASSELGTTNTGELFF.

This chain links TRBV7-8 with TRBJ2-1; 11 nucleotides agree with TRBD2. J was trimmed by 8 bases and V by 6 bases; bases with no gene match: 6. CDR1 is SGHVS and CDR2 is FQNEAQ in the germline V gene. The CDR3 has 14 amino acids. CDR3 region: CASRLAGVIDEQFF. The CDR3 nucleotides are TGTGCCAGCAGACTAGCGGGGGTGATCGATGAGCAGTTCTTC. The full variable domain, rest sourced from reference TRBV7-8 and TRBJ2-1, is GAGVSQSPRYKVAKRGQDVALRCDPISGHVSLFWYQQALGQGPEFLTYFQNEAQLDKSGLPSDRFFAERPEGSVSTLKIQRTQQEDSAVYLCASRLAGVIDEQFFGPGTRLTVL.

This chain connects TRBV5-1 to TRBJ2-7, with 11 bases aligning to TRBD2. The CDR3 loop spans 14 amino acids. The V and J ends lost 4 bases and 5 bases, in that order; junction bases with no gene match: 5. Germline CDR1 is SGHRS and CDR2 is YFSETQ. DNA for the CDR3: TGCGCCAGCAGCCCCGGGACTAGCGGAGACGAGCAGTACTTC. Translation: CASSPGTSGDEQYF.

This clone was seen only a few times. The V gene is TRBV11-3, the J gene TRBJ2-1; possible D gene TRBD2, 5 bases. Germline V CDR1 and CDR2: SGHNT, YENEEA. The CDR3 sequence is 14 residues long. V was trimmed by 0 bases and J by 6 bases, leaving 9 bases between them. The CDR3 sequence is CASSLDPGSNEQFF. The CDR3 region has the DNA TGTGCCAGCAGCTTAGATCCGGGAAGCAATGAGCAGTTCTTC.

CDR3 nucleotides: TGTGCCAGTAGTCCGGGGGGGCATCAGCCCCAGCATTTT. It is translated as CASSPGGHQPQHF. The chain carries TRBV19 and TRBJ1-5; tentatively, D is TRBD1 (6 bases). This CDR3 comprises 13 residues. Germline V gene lookup returns CDR1 LNHDA and CDR2 SQIVND (reference sequence). Trimming removed 5 bases from V and 5 bases from J, with 10 bases in between.

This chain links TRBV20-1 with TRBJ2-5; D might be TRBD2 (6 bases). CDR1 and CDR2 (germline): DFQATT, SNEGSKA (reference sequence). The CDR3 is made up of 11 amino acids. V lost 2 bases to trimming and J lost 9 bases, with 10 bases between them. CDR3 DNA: TGCAGTGCTAGACGGGGACTGGCCCAGTACTTC. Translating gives CSARRGLAQYF.

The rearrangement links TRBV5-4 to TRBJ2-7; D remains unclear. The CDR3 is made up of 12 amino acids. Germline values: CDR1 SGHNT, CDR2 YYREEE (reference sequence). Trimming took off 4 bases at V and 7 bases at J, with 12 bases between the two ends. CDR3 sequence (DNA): TGTGCCAGCAGCCCCGATGGGCGTGAGCAGTACTTC. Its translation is CASSPDGREQYF.

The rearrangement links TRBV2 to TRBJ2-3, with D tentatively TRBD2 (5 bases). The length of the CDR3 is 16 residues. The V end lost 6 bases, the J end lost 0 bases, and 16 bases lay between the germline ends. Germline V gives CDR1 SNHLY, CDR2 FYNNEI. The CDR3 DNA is TGTGCCAGCAGGAGCGGAACCCACCTTAGCACAGATACGCAGTATTTT. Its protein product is CASRSGTHLSTDTQYF.

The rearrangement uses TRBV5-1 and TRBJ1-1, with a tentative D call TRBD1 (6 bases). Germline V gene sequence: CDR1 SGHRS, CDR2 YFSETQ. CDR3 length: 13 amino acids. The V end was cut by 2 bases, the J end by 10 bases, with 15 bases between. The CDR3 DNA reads TGCGCCAGCAGCTTCCAGGGGAGGGACGGAGCTTTCTTT. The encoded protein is CASSFQGRDGAFF.

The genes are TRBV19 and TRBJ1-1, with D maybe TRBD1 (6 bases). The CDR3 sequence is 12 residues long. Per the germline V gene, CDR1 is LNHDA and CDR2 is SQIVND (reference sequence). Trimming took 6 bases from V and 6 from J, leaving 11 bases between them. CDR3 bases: TGTGCCAGTAGCCAGGGGAGCGCTGAAGCTTTCTTT. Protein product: CASSQGSAEAFF.

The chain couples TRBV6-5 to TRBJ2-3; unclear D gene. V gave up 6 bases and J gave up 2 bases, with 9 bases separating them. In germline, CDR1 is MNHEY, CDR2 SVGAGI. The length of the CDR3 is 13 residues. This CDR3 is CASSPLATDTQYF. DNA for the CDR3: TGTGCCAGCAGCCCCTTAGCCACAGATACGCAGTATTTT.

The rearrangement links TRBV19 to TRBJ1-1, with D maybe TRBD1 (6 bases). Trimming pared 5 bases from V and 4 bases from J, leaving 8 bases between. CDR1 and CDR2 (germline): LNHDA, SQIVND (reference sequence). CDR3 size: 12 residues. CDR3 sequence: CASSQGSTEAFF. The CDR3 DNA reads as TGTGCCAGTAGTCAGGGGTCCACTGAAGCTTTCTTT.

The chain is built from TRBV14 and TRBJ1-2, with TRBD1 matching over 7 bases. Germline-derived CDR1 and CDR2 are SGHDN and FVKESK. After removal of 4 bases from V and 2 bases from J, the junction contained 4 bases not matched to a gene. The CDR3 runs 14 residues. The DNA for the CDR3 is TGTGCCAGCAGCCCCTCGGGACAGAACTATGGCTACACCTTC. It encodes CASSPSGQNYGYTF.

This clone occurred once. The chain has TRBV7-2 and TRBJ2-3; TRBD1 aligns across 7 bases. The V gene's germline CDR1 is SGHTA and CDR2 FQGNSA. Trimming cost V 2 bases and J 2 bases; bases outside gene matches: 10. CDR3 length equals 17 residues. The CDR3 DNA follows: TGTGCCAGCAGCTTACGGGCACAGGGGATTTTCACAGATACGCAGTATTTT. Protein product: CASSLRAQGIFTDTQYF. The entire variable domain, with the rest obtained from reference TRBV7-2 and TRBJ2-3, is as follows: GAGVSQSPSNKVTEKGKDVELRCDPISGHTALYWYRQSLGQGLEFLIYFQGNSAPDKSGLPSDRFSAERTGGSVSTLTIQRTQQEDSAVYLCASSLRAQGIFTDTQYFGPGTRLTVL.

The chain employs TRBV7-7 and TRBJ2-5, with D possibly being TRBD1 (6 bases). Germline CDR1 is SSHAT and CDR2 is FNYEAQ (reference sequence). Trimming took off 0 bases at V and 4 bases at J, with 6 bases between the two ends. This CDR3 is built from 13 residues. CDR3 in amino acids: CASSLAGAETQYF. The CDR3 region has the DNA TGTGCCAGCAGCTTAGCGGGGGCAGAGACCCAGTACTTC.

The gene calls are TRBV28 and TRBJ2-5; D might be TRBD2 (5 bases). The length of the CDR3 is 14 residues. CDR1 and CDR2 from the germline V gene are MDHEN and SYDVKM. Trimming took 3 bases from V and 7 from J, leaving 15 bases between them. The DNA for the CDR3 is TGTGCCAGCAGTTTCTCTGGAAGGGAGTGGACCCAGTACTTC. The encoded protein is CASSFSGREWTQYF.

This CDR3 is CASSTPKQGDDEQFF. CDR3 nucleotide sequence: TGTGCCAGCAGCACCCCTAAACAGGGAGATGATGAGCAGTTCTTC. This rearrangement joins TRBV13 to TRBJ2-1; maybe TRBD1 (6 bases). V was pared by 5 bases and J by 8 bases, with 19 bases between. CDR1 is PRHDT, CDR2 FYEKMQ, per germline (reference sequence). This CDR3 spans 15 amino acids.

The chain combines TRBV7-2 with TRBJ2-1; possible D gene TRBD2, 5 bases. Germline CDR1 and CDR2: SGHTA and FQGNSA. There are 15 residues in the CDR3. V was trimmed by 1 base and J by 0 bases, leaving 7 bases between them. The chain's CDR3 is CASSLGLSSYNEQFF. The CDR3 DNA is TGTGCCAGCAGCTTAGGACTAAGCTCCTACAATGAGCAGTTCTTC.

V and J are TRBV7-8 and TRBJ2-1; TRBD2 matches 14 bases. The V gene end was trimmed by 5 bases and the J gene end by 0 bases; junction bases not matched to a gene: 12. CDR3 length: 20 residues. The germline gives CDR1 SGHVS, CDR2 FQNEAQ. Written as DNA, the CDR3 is TGTGCCAGCAGCGCCTCCGGGACTAGCGGGAGACGGAGCTCCTACAATGAGCAGTTCTTC. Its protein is CASSASGTSGRRSSYNEQFF.

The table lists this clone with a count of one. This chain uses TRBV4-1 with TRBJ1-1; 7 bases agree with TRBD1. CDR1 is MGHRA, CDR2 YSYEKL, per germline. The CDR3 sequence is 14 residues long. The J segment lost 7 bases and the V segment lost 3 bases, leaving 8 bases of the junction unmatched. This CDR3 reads CASSHTTGAGEAFF. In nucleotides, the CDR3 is TGCGCCAGCAGCCATACTACAGGGGCGGGTGAAGCTTTCTTT.

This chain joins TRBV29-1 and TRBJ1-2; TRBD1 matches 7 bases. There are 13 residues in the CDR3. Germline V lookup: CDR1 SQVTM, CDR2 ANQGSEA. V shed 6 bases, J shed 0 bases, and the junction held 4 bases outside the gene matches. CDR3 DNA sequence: TGCAGCGTCCGGACAGGAACTAACTATGGCTACACCTTC. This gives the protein CSVRTGTNYGYTF. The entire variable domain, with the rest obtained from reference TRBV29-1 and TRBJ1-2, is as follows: SAVISQKPSRDICQRGTSLTIQCQVDSQVTMMFWYRQQPGQSLTLIATANQGSEATYESGFVIDKFPISRPNLTFSTLTVSNMSPEDSSIYLCSVRTGTNYGYTFGSGTRLTVV.

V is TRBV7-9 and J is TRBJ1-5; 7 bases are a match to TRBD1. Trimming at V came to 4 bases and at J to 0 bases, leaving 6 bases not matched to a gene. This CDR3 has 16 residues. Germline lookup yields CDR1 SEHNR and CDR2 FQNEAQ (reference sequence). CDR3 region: CASSSATGYSNQPQHF. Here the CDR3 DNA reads TGTGCCAGCAGCTCCGCGACAGGGTATAGCAATCAGCCCCAGCATTTT.